This TCR beta chain came from a study of CD8 T cells in ankylosing spondylitis. Whole-study results and caveats: Ankylosing spondylitis blood appeared to be characterized by a TCR beta motif of fewer than ten highly homologous variants. Reports say disease-linked clones showed up significantly more in matched ankylosing spondylitis synovial fluid.

Between the trimmed V and J ends, which lost 4 bases and 4 bases, there was a span of 17 bases. Germline loops: CDR1 SGDLS, CDR2 YYNGEE. The CDR3 length is 15 residues. Of note for this clonotype: Its antigen is unidentified.

Making the TCR beta libraries involved quantitative 5'-RACE with molecular barcodes. MiXCR was run by TCRdb on the 5' RACE reads, yielding one entry per CDR3 protein. Seen here are some 700,000 distinct CDR3 sequences, 15% to 20% observed once, and the top ten hold 15% to 20%. The V call is TRBV9, the J call TRBJ1-2; D is ambiguous. The sample taken for sequencing was blood, either unsorted or a sorted T cell fraction (not recorded which). The receptor comes from a male donor with ankylosing spondylitis. In DNA, the CDR3 is TGTGCCAGCAGCCCCCATCCCGAGGGATTCTATGGCTACACCTTC. Translation gives CASSPHPEGFYGYTF.